The rows below give T cell receptor beta chains drawn from one sample of a study of T cell responses to AZD1222 COVID-19 vaccine. Assay: immunoSEQ multiplex PCR; the TCRdb copy retains only in-frame clones and omits some. Among about 160,000 clones listed, approximately 90% were seen once. The specimen comprised peripheral blood, sampled on day 0 of AZD1222 vaccination. Receptors originate from an adult in good health. Both conserved end residues are part of each CDR3. A D gene is named only where the DNA matches it firmly. Clone size is shown for a subset of rows, as once, few, many or a class of expanded clone.

J: TRBJ2-1
D: TRBD2
size: -
V: TRBV9
CDR3: CASSFGTSGRVDYNEQFF
DNA: TGTGCCAGCAGCTTCGGGACTAGCGGGAGGGTGGACTACAATGAGCAGTTCTTC

J: TRBJ2-7
D: TRBD1
size: -
V: TRBV2
CDR3: CASSLDRVAYEQYF
DNA: TGTGCCAGCAGTCTGGACAGGGTAGCCTACGAGCAGTACTTC

J: TRBJ1-5
D: -
size: -
V: TRBV6-5
CDR3: CASSYRGTALGPQHF
DNA: TGTGCCAGCAGTTACCGCGGGACGGCACTTGGACCCCAGCATTTT

J: TRBJ1-1
D: -
size: few
V: TRBV28
CDR3: CASSFQGNTEAFF
DNA: TGTGCCAGCAGTTTTCAGGGGAACACTGAAGCTTTCTTT

J: TRBJ2-7
D: -
size: -
V: TRBV28
CDR3: CASSFAAHSYEQYF
DNA: TGTGCCAGCAGTTTTGCTGCGCACTCCTACGAGCAGTACTTC

J: TRBJ2-1
D: -
size: -
V: TRBV27
CDR3: CASSPRLSSYNEQFF
DNA: TGTGCCAGCAGTCCTCGACTATCCTCCTACAATGAGCAGTTCTTC

J: TRBJ2-1
D: TRBD2
size: -
V: TRBV7-3
CDR3: CASSFAGEHNEQFF
DNA: TGTGCCAGCAGCTTCGCGGGAGAGCACAATGAGCAGTTCTTC

J: TRBJ1-5
D: TRBD1
size: -
V: TRBV10-3
CDR3: CAISESMTGGGNQPQHF
DNA: TGTGCCATCAGTGAGTCTATGACAGGGGGAGGCAATCAGCCCCAGCATTTT

J: TRBJ1-4
D: -
size: -
V: TRBV6-6
CDR3: CASSYPGSNEKLFF
DNA: TGTGCCAGCAGTTACCCTGGGTCTAATGAAAAACTGTTTTTT

J: TRBJ1-5
D: TRBD1
size: once
V: TRBV5-1
CDR3: CASSLEPGGSNQPQHF
DNA: TGCGCCAGCAGCTTGGAGCCAGGGGGCAGCAATCAGCCCCAGCATTTT

J: TRBJ2-6
D: -
size: -
V: TRBV11-3
CDR3: CASSLRESQGANVLTF
DNA: TGTGCCAGCAGCTTAAGAGAGAGCCAGGGGGCCAACGTCCTGACTTTC

J: TRBJ1-2
D: TRBD1
size: -
V: TRBV4-1
CDR3: CASSPTGDVGYTF
DNA: TGCGCCAGCAGCCCCACAGGGGATGTCGGCTACACCTTC

J: TRBJ2-7
D: TRBD2
size: -
V: TRBV28
CDR3: CASRWGGYSYEQYF
DNA: TGTGCCAGCAGATGGGGGGGATACTCCTACGAGCAGTACTTC

J: TRBJ1-5
D: TRBD1
size: -
V: TRBV7-9
CDR3: CASSSAPGTGNNQPQHF
DNA: TGTGCCAGCAGCTCCGCCCCCGGGACAGGGAACAATCAGCCCCAGCATTTT

J: TRBJ1-3
D: -
size: -
V: TRBV5-1
CDR3: CASSQATGRGNTIYF
DNA: TGCGCCAGCAGCCAAGCCACAGGGAGAGGAAACACCATATATTTT

J: TRBJ2-7
D: TRBD1
size: -
V: TRBV2
CDR3: CATRDRGFLNYEQYF
DNA: TGTGCCACCCGGGACAGGGGCTTTCTGAATTACGAGCAGTACTTC

J: TRBJ2-3
D: -
size: -
V: TRBV5-5
CDR3: CASSLAPARGTDTQYF
DNA: TGTGCCAGCAGCTTGGCCCCGGCACGCGGCACAGATACGCAGTATTTT

J: TRBJ2-7
D: TRBD2
size: -
V: TRBV13
CDR3: CASSWGGLAGVEYEQYF
DNA: TGTGCCAGCTCCTGGGGGGGGCTAGCGGGAGTTGAATACGAGCAGTACTTC

J: TRBJ2-5
D: -
size: -
V: TRBV9
CDR3: CASSVAGTVGETQYF
DNA: TGTGCCAGCAGCGTAGCTGGGACTGTCGGAGAGACCCAGTACTTC

J: TRBJ2-1
D: TRBD2
size: -
V: TRBV30
CDR3: CAWSPTSGNEQFF
DNA: TGTGCCTGGAGTCCTACTAGCGGCAATGAGCAGTTCTTC

J: TRBJ2-7
D: TRBD1
size: -
V: TRBV28
CDR3: CAIAGTGAYEQYF
DNA: TGTGCCATCGCCGGGACAGGGGCCTACGAGCAGTACTTC

J: TRBJ2-1
D: -
size: -
V: TRBV7-2
CDR3: CASSFVGVGGPFSYNEQFF
DNA: TGTGCCAGCAGCTTTGTAGGTGTGGGGGGGCCCTTCTCCTACAATGAGCAGTTCTTC

J: TRBJ2-7
D: -
size: -
V: TRBV5-1
CDR3: CASSPQPSYEQYF
DNA: TGCGCCAGCAGCCCTCAGCCTTCCTACGAGCAGTACTTC